This passage covers 26 T cell receptor beta chains from one sample sequenced in a study of shared clonotypes between healthy human individuals. Sequenced by immunoSEQ multiplex PCR; TCRdb stores in-frame clones only, minus some. This table holds fewer than 150,000 clones, around two thirds found once. The sequenced sample consisted of memory CD8+ T cells sorted from blood. The subset was: CD45RO+ cells pooled with CCR7-negative TemRA cells. These receptors were collected from a woman younger than 45 in good health.

V usage is TRBV5-1 and J usage is TRBJ2-1; 8 bases match TRBD1. The CDR3 is 15 residues long. With 4 bases clipped from V and 3 bases from J, the junction kept 6 bases outside the gene matches. Germline V gene lookup returns CDR1 SGHRS and CDR2 YFSETQ. CDR3 sequence: CASSPDRVYYNEQFF. Written as DNA, the CDR3 is TGCGCCAGCAGCCCGGACAGGGTATACTACAATGAGCAGTTCTTC.

The CDR3 sequence: CASSELGGGSTDTQYF. In nucleotides, the CDR3 is TGTGCCAGCAGTGAATTGGGGGGAGGGAGCACAGATACGCAGTATTTT. This chain connects TRBV6-1 to TRBJ2-3, with 7 bases lining up with TRBD2. Germline V gene sequence: CDR1 MNHNS, CDR2 SASEGT. CDR3 length equals 16 residues. With 2 bases clipped from V and 0 bases from J, the junction kept 5 bases outside the gene matches.

The V and J genes are TRBV7-8 and TRBJ2-7; 13 bases fit TRBD2. The V and J ends lost 5 bases and 5 bases, in that order; junction bases with no gene match: 6. Germline V gene sequence: CDR1 SGHVS, CDR2 FQNEAQ. CDR3 size: 15 residues. The CDR3 sequence is CASSQLAGGPDEQYF. In DNA, the CDR3 is TGTGCCAGCAGCCAACTAGCGGGAGGGCCCGACGAGCAGTACTTC.

The CDR3 here is CASSSGEVAQPQHF. The CDR3 coding sequence is TGTGCCAGCAGTTCCGGGGAGGTGGCTCAGCCCCAGCATTTT. The chain is built from TRBV27 and TRBJ1-5; D remains unclear. The CDR3 loop spans 14 amino acids. CDR1 MNHEY and CDR2 SMNVEV come from the germline V gene (reference sequence). With 4 bases removed from V and 6 bases from J, the gap between germline ends came to 13 bases.

This clone was detected only a few times. The genes are TRBV28 and TRBJ2-1; TRBD2 aligns across 8 bases. CDR3 size: 21 residues. The trim removed 5 bases at V and 0 bases at J, leaving 21 bases unmatched. CDR1 is MDHEN and CDR2 is SYDVKM in the germline V gene. The CDR3 sequence: CASSTPFRTAGLARSYNEQFF. The CDR3, as DNA: TGTGCCAGCAGTACTCCCTTCCGGACCGCCGGACTAGCCCGCTCCTACAATGAGCAGTTCTTC.

This clone was detected only a few times. V and J are TRBV25-1 and TRBJ2-1; TRBD2 might be the D (6 bases). Germline V gene data show CDR1 as MGHDK and CDR2 as SYGVNS. Between the trimmed V and J ends, which lost 3 bases and 3 bases, there was a span of 12 bases. This CDR3 has 15 residues. This CDR3 is CASSDSGDRYNEQFF. CDR3 bases: TGTGCCAGCAGTGACTCGGGAGACCGCTACAATGAGCAGTTCTTC.

This chain joins TRBV6-4 and TRBJ2-3; 12 nucleotides align to TRBD2. The V gene's germline CDR1 is MRHNA and CDR2 SNTAGT. The V and J ends lost 5 bases and 4 bases, in that order; junction bases with no gene match: 4. The CDR3 covers 15 residues. The DNA for the CDR3 is TGTGCCAGCAGTACGACTAGCGGGAGTGCAGATACGCAGTATTTT. Translation: CASSTTSGSADTQYF.

The V gene is TRBV2, the J gene TRBJ2-7, with 11 bases identical to TRBD1. From germline, CDR1 is SNHLY and CDR2 FYNNEI. V lost 8 bases and J lost 6; bases outside the gene matches: 6. This CDR3 is built from 13 residues. The CDR3 DNA sequence: TGTGCCAGCTGTACCGGGACAGGGGGCGAGCAGTACTTC. Its protein product is CASCTGTGGEQYF.

This clone was seen a single time. The genes are TRBV7-9 and TRBJ1-4; 9 positions agree with TRBD1. V lost 5 bases, J lost 4 bases, and 11 bases stayed unmatched. The CDR3 sequence is 17 residues long. Germline loops: CDR1 SEHNR, CDR2 FQNEAQ (reference sequence). CDR3 in amino acids: CASSPSRDRDYNEKLFF. The CDR3 bases are TGTGCCAGCAGCCCATCCCGGGACAGGGATTATAATGAAAAACTGTTTTTT.

The rearrangement links TRBV25-1 to TRBJ2-7; no clear D gene. V lost 8 bases and J 7 bases, leaving 12 bases between the germline ends. Germline CDR1 is MGHDK and CDR2 is SYGVNS. CDR3 size: 11 residues. CDR3: CASRETGEQYF. CDR3 in DNA: TGTGCCAGCCGAGAAACTGGGGAGCAGTACTTC.

This clone was found once. V is TRBV5-6 and J is TRBJ2-2, with unresolved D. The CDR3 has 14 amino acids. Germline V gene sequence: CDR1 SGHDT, CDR2 YYEEEE. V was cut by 2 bases and J by 7 bases, with 12 bases left in between. The CDR3 DNA reads as TGTGCCAGCAGCTTCACAGCGACGGGCGGGGAGCTGTTTTTT. Its protein is CASSFTATGGELFF.

V and J are TRBV28 and TRBJ1-1, with 9 bases matching TRBD1. The CDR3 covers 16 residues. J gave up 5 bases and V 5 bases, and 12 bases lay outside the gene matches. Germline CDR1 is MDHEN and CDR2 is SYDVKM. CDR3 in amino acids: CASSPTGQGVETEAFF. The CDR3 DNA is TGTGCCAGCAGTCCCACGGGACAGGGAGTGGAGACTGAAGCTTTCTTT. Looking up the rest from reference TRBV28 and TRBJ1-1 gives the full variable domain: DVKVTQSSRYLVKRTGEKVFLECVQDMDHENMFWYRQDPGLGLRLIYFSYDVKMKEKGDIPEGYSVSREKKERFSLILESASTNQTSMYLCASSPTGQGVETEAFFGQGTRLTVV.

The chain combines TRBV29-1 with TRBJ1-1; maybe TRBD1 (6 bases). This CDR3 region has 14 residues. CDR1 and CDR2 (germline): SQVTM, ANQGSEA. V shed 7 bases and J shed 0 bases, with 15 bases lying between them. The CDR3 reads CSAHQGMMNTEAFF. CDR3 coding DNA: TGCAGCGCGCATCAGGGGATGATGAACACTGAAGCTTTCTTT.

V and J are TRBV19 and TRBJ1-5, with 7 nucleotides matching TRBD1. There are 18 residues in the CDR3. Losses at the gene ends were 7 bases for V and 0 bases for J; bases not matched to a gene: 15. In germline, CDR1 is LNHDA, CDR2 SQIVND (reference sequence). The CDR3 bases are TGTGCCAGTACCCCCCGTCAGGGACAGCCTTATAGCAATCAGCCCCAGCATTTT. This translates into CASTPRQGQPYSNQPQHF.

The chain uses TRBV6-1 and TRBJ2-2, with 10 positions matching TRBD1. Trimming took 4 bases from V and 4 from J; bases not matched to a gene: 6. CDR3 length: 16 amino acids. Germline CDR1 reads MNHNS; CDR2 reads SASEGT. In DNA, the CDR3 is TGTGCCAGCAGTGCGGGGACAGGGGCCCCCACCGGGGAGCTGTTTTTT. It encodes CASSAGTGAPTGELFF.

In the case of this clone: This clone may be a read error of a much larger clone one base away. Other nucleotide sequences from this sample produce the same CDR3. The V and J genes are TRBV20-1 and TRBJ2-7, with D unresolved. The CDR3 extends over 11 amino acids. CDR1 and CDR2 from the germline V gene are DFQATT and SNEGSKA (reference sequence). The V end was cut by 4 bases, the J end by 3 bases, with 7 bases between. CDR3 sequence: CSAKEVYEQYF. As DNA, the CDR3 is TGCAGTGCTAAGGAAGTCTACGAGCAGTACTTC.

The chain links TRBV28 to TRBJ2-7; TRBD1 matches at 9 bases. CDR1 is MDHEN, CDR2 SYDVKM, per germline. Germline trimming cut 6 bases from V and 2 bases from J; bases unmatched to any gene: 5. The CDR3 runs 14 residues. The CDR3 spells CASSRDRDTYEQYF. The CDR3 DNA reads as TGTGCCAGCAGCCGGGACAGGGACACCTACGAGCAGTACTTC.

This clone was recorded many times. The chain is built from TRBV15 and TRBJ2-7, with D perhaps TRBD2 (5 bases). The germline CDR1 and CDR2 sequences are LNHNV and YYDKDF (reference sequence). The CDR3 spans 18 residues. Trimming removed 0 bases at V and 2 bases at J, with 20 bases between. The CDR3 region is CATSRESVGDEQPYEQYF. CDR3 in DNA: TGTGCCACCAGCAGAGAGTCTGTGGGAGATGAACAGCCCTACGAGCAGTACTTC.

The chain recombines TRBV7-8 with TRBJ2-6; TRBD1 matches 9 bases. Germline V lookup: CDR1 SGHVS, CDR2 FQNEAQ. J gave up 0 bases and V 5 bases, and 17 bases lay outside the gene matches. The CDR3 spans 21 residues. The CDR3 DNA reads as TGTGCCAGCAGCCTTCACCGGAGGGACAGGGCCAAGTCCTCTGGGGCCAACGTCCTGACTTTC. Translation gives CASSLHRRDRAKSSGANVLTF. The whole variable domain, filled in from reference TRBV7-8 and TRBJ2-6, reads GAGVSQSPRYKVAKRGQDVALRCDPISGHVSLFWYQQALGQGPEFLTYFQNEAQLDKSGLPSDRFFAERPEGSVSTLKIQRTQQEDSAVYLCASSLHRRDRAKSSGANVLTFGAGSRLTVL.

The chain has TRBV6-5 and TRBJ1-2; no firm D call. Trimming left V 6 bases short and J 0 bases short, with 11 bases between. This CDR3 has 14 residues. Per germline, CDR1 MNHEY and CDR2 SVGAGI. CDR3 in amino acids: CASSLLPANYGYTF. CDR3 nucleotide sequence: TGTGCCAGCAGCCTACTTCCAGCTAACTATGGCTACACCTTC.

This clone was picked up many times. The identical CDR3 is also encoded by other nucleotide sequences in the sample. The genes are TRBV9 and TRBJ1-6; D perhaps matches TRBD1 (5 bases). V dropped 2 bases and J dropped 7 bases, with 16 bases sitting between them. The CDR3 loop spans 16 amino acids. Germline CDR1 and CDR2: SGDLS and YYNGEE. CDR3 nucleotides: TGTGCCAGCAGCGTTGGAGTGGGGACGGAAAATTCACCCCTCCACTTT. This translates into CASSVGVGTENSPLHF.

The V call is TRBV10-3, the J call TRBJ2-7; tentatively, D is TRBD1 (5 bases). V dropped 0 bases and J dropped 0 bases, with 9 bases sitting between them. There are 15 residues in the CDR3. The germline CDR1 and CDR2 sequences are ENHRY and SYGVKD. The CDR3 region is CAISESGAFSYEQYF. The CDR3 DNA sequence: TGTGCCATCAGTGAGTCAGGGGCGTTCTCCTACGAGCAGTACTTC.

The chain is built from TRBV6-6 and TRBJ2-7; D possibly corresponds to TRBD2 (6 bases). There are 15 residues in the CDR3. Germline V lookup: CDR1 MNHNY, CDR2 SVGAGI (reference sequence). V was cut by 2 bases and J by 4 bases, with 15 bases left in between. The CDR3 sequence is CASSYGNSGSYEQYF. CDR3 nucleotides: TGTGCCAGCAGTTACGGGAATAGCGGTTCTTACGAGCAGTACTTC.

Of note for this clone: One base separates it from a far larger clone, so it is likely a read error. Other DNA sequences in this sample translate to the same CDR3. V is TRBV4-2 and J is TRBJ1-2, with 8 positions matching TRBD1. The CDR3 is 13 amino acids. Trimming removed 5 bases from V and 7 bases from J; junction bases left unmatched: 6. The germline CDR1 and CDR2 sequences are LGHNA and YNFKEQ. The CDR3 protein is CASSLDRDAGYTF. The CDR3, as DNA: TGTGCCAGCAGCTTGGACAGGGACGCTGGCTACACCTTC.

This sequence joins TRBV2 and TRBJ2-7, with 13 positions matching TRBD2. Germline V CDR1 and CDR2: SNHLY, FYNNEI. V was pared by 4 bases and J by 4 bases, with 4 bases of the junction left unmatched. The CDR3 spans 15 residues. The CDR3 here is CASSGRTSGSYEQYF. CDR3 coding DNA: TGTGCCAGCAGTGGTCGGACTAGCGGGAGTTACGAGCAGTACTTC.

The chain links TRBV5-1 to TRBJ2-7, with 10 nucleotides matching TRBD1. CDR1 and CDR2 from the germline V gene are SGHRS and YFSETQ. CDR3 length: 15 amino acids. V was clipped by 5 bases and J by 3 bases; unmatched bases: 8. DNA for the CDR3: TGCGCCAGCAGTGTGCTGGGGACAGGGGACTACGAGCAGTACTTC. Its protein is CASSVLGTGDYEQYF. The full variable domain, in which reference TRBV5-1 and TRBJ2-7 provide the parts outside the CDR3, is KAGVTQTPRYLIKTRGQQVTLSCSPISGHRSVSWYQQTPGQGLQFLFEYFSETQRNKGNFPGRFSGRQFSNSRSEMNVSTLELGDSALYLCASSVLGTGDYEQYFGPGTRLTVT.